This T cell receptor beta chain appears in the sequencing data of a study of blood T cell repertoires in COVID-19. Whole-study context: Samples taken during acute and convalescent COVID-19 were collected in the United States, Italy and Spain. T cells, B-cell-depleted T cells, or PBMCs supplied cDNA or gDNA.

Germline values: CDR1 SGHTA, CDR2 FQGNSA. The CDR3 length is 15 residues. The ends lost 4 bases at V and 1 base at J; junction bases unmatched: 5. Original data processing: For nucleated cells, counts were estimated from reference gene primer amplification. TCRdb keeps only in-frame clones here, not all; method: immunoSEQ multiplex PCR. V and J calls plus clone size are reproduced from that table; the DNA served to infer D and trimming. The table shows more than 100,000 clones, with about 80% occurring only once. The chain couples TRBV7-2 to TRBJ2-3; 7 bases are a match to TRBD2. The source material was peripheral blood. This receptor was obtained from a human donor in a cohort sampled during active COVID-19. The chain's CDR3 is CASSSQRGGTDTQYF. CDR3 coding DNA: TGTGCCAGCAGCTCTCAGCGGGGCGGCACAGATACGCAGTATTTT.